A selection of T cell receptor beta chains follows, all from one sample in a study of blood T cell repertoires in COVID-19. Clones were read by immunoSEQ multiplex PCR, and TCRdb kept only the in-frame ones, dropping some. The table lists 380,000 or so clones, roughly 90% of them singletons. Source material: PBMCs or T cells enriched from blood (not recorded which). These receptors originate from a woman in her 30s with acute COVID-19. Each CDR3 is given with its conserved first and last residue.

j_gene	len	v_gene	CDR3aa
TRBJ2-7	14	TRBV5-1	CASSLVPGSYEQYF
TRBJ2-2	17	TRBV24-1	CATSDLRGRRGNGELFF
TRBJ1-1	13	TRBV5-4	CASSLRGNTEAFF
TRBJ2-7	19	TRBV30	CAWRGKGVPRRGGTYEQYF
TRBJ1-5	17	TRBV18	CASSPLPGGNGNQPQHF
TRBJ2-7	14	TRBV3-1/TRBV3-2	CASSPGQGPYEQYF
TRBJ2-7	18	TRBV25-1	CASSDPGQGNRFSYEQYF
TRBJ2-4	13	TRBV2	CASSPRQRRFQYF
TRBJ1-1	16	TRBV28	CASERGQGPMNTEAFF
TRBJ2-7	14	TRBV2	CASKGQGPSGEQYF
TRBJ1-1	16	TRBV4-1	CASSQGYSGFCPEAFF
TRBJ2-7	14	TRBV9	CASSTSGGSYEQYF
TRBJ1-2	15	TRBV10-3	CAISDPPGQGYGYTF
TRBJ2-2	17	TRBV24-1	CATSDWGGRGATGELFF
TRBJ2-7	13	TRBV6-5	CASRAASSYEQYF
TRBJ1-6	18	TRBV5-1	CASSPTLTSGRENSPLHF
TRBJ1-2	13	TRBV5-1	CASSAGQGYGYTF
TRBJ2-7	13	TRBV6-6	CASSWRGGDEQYF
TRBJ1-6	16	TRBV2	CASSLTGALFNSPLHF
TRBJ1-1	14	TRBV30	CAWSVLGGRTEAFF
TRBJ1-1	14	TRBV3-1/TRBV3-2	CASSQVGGSTEAFF
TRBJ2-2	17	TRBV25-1	CASRRSGGAGRTGELFF
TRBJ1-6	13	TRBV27	CASSPGIDSPLHF
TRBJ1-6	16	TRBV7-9	CASSTSTGGRNSPLHF
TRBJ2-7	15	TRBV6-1	CASSDRGSGVYEQYF
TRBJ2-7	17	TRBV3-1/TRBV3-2	CASSQDLGSGGLYEQYF
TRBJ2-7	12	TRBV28	CASAAVSYEQYF
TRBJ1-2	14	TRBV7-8	CASSLVETPYGYTF
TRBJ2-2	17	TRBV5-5	CASSLLLGQGGSGELFF
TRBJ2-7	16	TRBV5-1	CASSPAGAAGPDEQYF
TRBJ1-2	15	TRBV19	CASSLGGTSGYGYTF
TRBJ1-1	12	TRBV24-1	CATSPGDTEAFF
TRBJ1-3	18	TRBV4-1	CASSQVGGQTLSGNTIYF
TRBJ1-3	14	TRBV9	CASSAKQGSNTIYF
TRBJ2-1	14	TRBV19	CASSMAGLTNEQFF
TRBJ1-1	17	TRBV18	CASSPLPATGAYTEAFF
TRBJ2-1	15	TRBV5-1	CASSLVGTPAGEQFF
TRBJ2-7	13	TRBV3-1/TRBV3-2	CASSLDRGYEQYF
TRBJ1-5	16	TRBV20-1	CSASYRGLSSNQPQHF
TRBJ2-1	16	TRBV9	CASSPTDRGDYNEQFF
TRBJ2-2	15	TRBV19	CASSIAVANTGELFF
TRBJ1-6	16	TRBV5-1	CASSLVGGSYNSPLHF
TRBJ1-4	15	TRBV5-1	CASSLTQAAWEKLFF
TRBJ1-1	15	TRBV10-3	CAISGQGAGGTEAFF
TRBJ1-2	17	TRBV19	CASSSNWGTGVNYGYTF
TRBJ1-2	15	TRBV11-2	CASSLVPRGSYGYTF
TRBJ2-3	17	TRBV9	CASSPSSGVSSTDTQYF
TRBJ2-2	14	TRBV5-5	CASSLVQSTGELFF
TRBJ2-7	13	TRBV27	CASSFGQGVEQYF
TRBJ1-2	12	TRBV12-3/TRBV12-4	CASNQPGYGYTF
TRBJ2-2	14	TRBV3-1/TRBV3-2	CASSQVRGSGELFF
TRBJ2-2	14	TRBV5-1	CASSSRLVDGELFF
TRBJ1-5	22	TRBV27	CASSLYPPAGTGVGWSNQPQHF